One and the same sample provided the 7 T cell receptor beta chains below, sequenced in a study of blood T cells in healthy people across ages. PCR was performed a second time for about 7 to 11 cycles using a sample-barcoded 5' primer and a J-beta primer mix. TCRdb re-derived calls from the 5' RACE reads in MiXCR, one entry per CDR3 protein. The table lists fewer than 2 million distinct CDR3 sequences, about two fifths of them singletons, with about 21% in the top ten. The specimen was blood. These receptors all come from a human donor in good health.

The chain couples TRBV20-1 to TRBJ1-5; a possible D gene is TRBD1 (5 bases). Per germline, CDR1 DFQATT and CDR2 SNEGSKA (reference sequence). The CDR3 sequence is 13 residues long. This CDR3 reads CSATGESNQPQHF. The CDR3 bases are TGCAGCGCAACAGGAGAGAGCAATCAGCCCCAGCATTTT.

This clonotype came up a few times. The rearrangement uses TRBV6-5 and TRBJ2-1; tentatively, D is TRBD1 (5 bases). Germline V CDR1 and CDR2: MNHEY, SVGAGI. The CDR3 loop spans 11 amino acids. V lost 5 bases and J lost 12, with 11 bases in between. The CDR3 region has the DNA TGTGCCAGCAGTGCAGGGTCGGCGCAGTTCTTC. Encoded protein: CASSAGSAQFF.

This clonotype occurred many times. The V call is TRBV4-3, the J call TRBJ2-7, with 8 bases matching TRBD1. This CDR3 comprises 16 residues. After removal of 2 bases from V and 3 bases from J, the junction contained 9 bases not matched to a gene. Germline CDR1 and CDR2: LGHNA and YSLEER. CDR3 in DNA: TGCGCCAGCAGCCAAACTTTACCGACAGGGGACTACGAGCAGTACTTC. Protein: CASSQTLPTGDYEQYF.

The chain links TRBV6-1 to TRBJ2-1; 13 bases fit TRBD2. V shed 6 bases, J shed 4 bases, and the junction held 9 bases outside the gene matches. CDR1 MNHNS and CDR2 SASEGT come from the germline V gene. This CDR3 comprises 17 residues. CDR3 coding DNA: TGTGCCAGCAGGGCGCCGGGACTAGCGGGGTCTTACAATGAGCAGTTCTTC. Translated, it gives CASRAPGLAGSYNEQFF.

Regarding this clonotype: Given a far larger clone just one base away, this is likely a sequencing read error. The gene calls are TRBV12-3 or TRBV12-4 and TRBJ2-7, with D unresolved. The CDR3 has 13 residues. The CDR3 here is CASSLSPSYEEYF. In nucleotides, the CDR3 is TGTGCCAGCAGTTTATCCCCTTCCTACGAGGAGTACTTC.

V is TRBV12-3 or TRBV12-4 and J is TRBJ1-6, with D uncertain. Trimming removed 5 bases from V and 14 bases from J, with 13 bases in between. The CDR3 runs to 12 residues. In DNA, the CDR3 is TGTGCCAGCAGTCTTGGGTTCTCCGCCCTCCACTTT. Its protein is CASSLGFSALHF.

The V gene is TRBV4-2, the J gene TRBJ2-7; 7 bases match TRBD1. The V gene end was trimmed by 2 bases and the J gene end by 4 bases; junction bases not matched to a gene: 8. Per the germline V gene, CDR1 is LGHNA and CDR2 is YNFKEQ. The CDR3 totals 15 residues. CDR3 residues: CASSQPTGSRYEQYF. The CDR3 DNA reads TGTGCCAGCAGCCAACCGACAGGGTCGAGGTACGAGCAGTACTTC.